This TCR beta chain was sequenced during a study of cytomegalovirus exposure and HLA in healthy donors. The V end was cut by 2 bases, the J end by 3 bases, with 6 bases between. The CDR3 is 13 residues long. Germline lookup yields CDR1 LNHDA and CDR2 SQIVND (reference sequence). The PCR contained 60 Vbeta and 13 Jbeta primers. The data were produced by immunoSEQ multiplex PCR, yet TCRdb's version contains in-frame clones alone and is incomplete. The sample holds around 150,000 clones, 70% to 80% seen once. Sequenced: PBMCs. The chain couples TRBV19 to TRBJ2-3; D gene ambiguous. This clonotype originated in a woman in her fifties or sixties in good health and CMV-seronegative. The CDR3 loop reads CASSIRRTDTQYF. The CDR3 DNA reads TGTGCCAGTAGTATACGGCGGACAGATACGCAGTATTTT.